This T cell receptor beta chain was profiled in a study of post-analysis software for immune sequencing data. For the study at large: Progressive-relapsing, secondary progressive and relapsing-remitting multiple sclerosis were among the disease courses included. Study-wide results and limits: Normalized Chao1 diversity was significantly lower in multiple sclerosis patients than in controls. Strong co-clustering by F measure linked samples that shared a preparation batch. About 5 TRBV segments (TRBV5-6, TRBV5-1 and TRBV20-1 among them) occurred more frequently in patients than in controls.

The CDR3 length is 13 residues. The germline V gene encodes CDR1 SGHAT and CDR2 FQNNGV. This clonotype has more than one count but fewer than ten. Its antigen is as yet unknown. A read error may produce the germline difference seen at one junction end. Unique molecular identifiers featured in each of the TCR beta cDNA libraries. A population of roughly 0.9 to 11 million T cells gave rise to a few hundred thousand cDNA molecules. Each CDR3 protein gets one entry after TCRdb re-called the PCR reads with MiXCR. This sample carries about 540,000 distinct CDR3 sequences, around 34% of them seen once, and the ten largest clones take 4.5% to 7.5%.

The sample consisted of blood. This clonotype originated in a girl aged 2-17 years with multiple sclerosis. The V gene is TRBV11-2, the J gene TRBJ2-4; D remains unclear. DNA for the CDR3: TGTGCCAGCAGCTTAGGTTCTTCAGGCCATTGTAACTTC. It encodes CASSLGSSGHCNF.